Below are 2 T cell receptor beta chains sequenced from a single sample in a study of blood T cells in healthy people across ages. Then a second PCR, running roughly 6 to 12 cycles, was carried out with a sample-barcoded 5' primer and a J-beta primer mix. In TCRdb, the 5' RACE reads were re-called with MiXCR into one record per CDR3 protein. The data show around 1,700,000 distinct CDR3 sequences, 28% seen once. Material for sequencing was blood. Receptors were obtained from a woman aged 25 to 39 in good health.

The chain joins TRBV5-6 to TRBJ2-4; the D is unclear. Germline V gene data show CDR1 as SGHDT and CDR2 as YYEEEE. V lost 4 bases and J lost 0, with 23 bases in between. The CDR3 consists of 19 residues. CDR3 in amino acids: CASSAREAGVWGAKNIQYF. The CDR3 DNA reads as TGTGCCAGCAGCGCCCGAGAGGCAGGAGTTTGGGGAGCCAAAAACATTCAGTACTTC.

This chain uses TRBV6-5 with TRBJ2-5; 12 nucleotides agree with TRBD2. This CDR3 region has 16 residues. Germline CDR1 and CDR2: MNHEY and SVGAGI. J gave up 11 bases and V 4 bases, and 14 bases lay outside the gene matches. CDR3 amino acids: CASSSLAGGTYNEQYF. In nucleotides, the CDR3 is TGTGCCAGCAGTTCCCTAGCGGGGGGGACCTACAATGAGCAGTACTTC.